This TCR beta chain was identified during a study of blood T cell repertoires in COVID-19. Study background: Italy, Spain and the United States were the sources of the convalescent and acute COVID-19 samples. T cells, B-cell-depleted T cells, or PBMCs provided the cDNA or gDNA that served as material.

Per the study methods: It was from reference gene primer amplification that nucleated cell counts were estimated. Repertoires were generated with immunoSEQ multiplex PCR, while TCRdb's copy carries only in-frame clones and drops some. V, J and clone size were drawn from that table, and D and trimming were deduced from the DNA. The sample has approximately 230,000 clones; approximately 89% are singletons. A Seattle source enrolled patients during active infection and followed them longitudinally. The source of this sequence is a woman aged 25 to 39 with COVID-19, enrolled during active disease. The sample consisted of peripheral blood.

CDR3 residues: CAWRGDIHQPQHF. In nucleotides, the CDR3 is TGTGCCTGGAGGGGGGACATCCATCAGCCCCAGCATTTT. V gene TRBV30 combines with J gene TRBJ1-5; D is possibly TRBD1 (6 bases). The CDR3 sequence is 13 residues long. The germline V gene has CDR1 GTSNPN and CDR2 SVGIG (reference sequence). V shed 3 bases and J shed 5 bases, with 11 bases lying between them.